These T cell receptor beta chains were read from a single sample in a study of blood T cell repertoires in COVID-19. Assay used: immunoSEQ multiplex PCR; TCRdb lists only in-frame clones, some missing. Of approximately 200,000 clones listed, roughly 80% are singletons. Sequencing was carried out using PBMCs or T cells enriched from blood (not recorded which). Every receptor here comes from a woman aged 35 to 49 with acute COVID-19. Both conserved end residues are part of each CDR3. Each record gives: J gene, D gene, V gene, CDR3 length, clone size, CDR3 DNA, CDR3 protein. D genes are given only for firm matches. The listing skips clone size in some rows; elsewhere it reads once, few, many or a size class.

TRBJ2-7,-,TRBV19,12,few,TGTGCCAGTAGTGAGAGCTCCTACGAGCAGTACTTC,CASSESSYEQYF
TRBJ2-7,-,TRBV25-1,13,-,TGTGCCAGCAGTGATACTAGCACCTACGAGCAGTACTTC,CASSDTSTYEQYF
TRBJ1-6,TRBD1,TRBV5-1,16,-,TGCGCCAGCAGCCGGTTTGGGGACAGCCGTGGTTCACCCCTCCACTTT,CASSRFGDSRGSPLHF
TRBJ1-1,TRBD1,TRBV11-2,14,-,TGTGCCAGCAGCTTGACAGGGCAGAACACTGAAGCTTTCTTT,CASSLTGQNTEAFF
TRBJ2-5,-,TRBV24-1,12,-,TGTGCCACCAGTGATTTGCGGGGGACCCAGTACTTC,CATSDLRGTQYF
TRBJ1-2,TRBD1,TRBV5-4,13,-,TGTGCCAGCAGCCCCGGGACAGGGGATGGCTACACCTTC,CASSPGTGDGYTF
TRBJ1-4,TRBD1,TRBV9,15,-,TGTGCCAGCAGCGCTGTTGGGACAGCGGGTGAAAAACTGTTTTTT,CASSAVGTAGEKLFF
TRBJ2-1,-,TRBV27,11,-,TGTGCCAGCCCCCGCCGGGATGAGCAGTTCTTC,CASPRRDEQFF
TRBJ1-5,TRBD1,TRBV7-8,16,-,TGTGCCAGCAGCACCGGGGACAGGGTGGAGGCTCAGCCCCAGCATTTT,CASSTGDRVEAQPQHF
TRBJ1-1,-,TRBV6-5,13,-,TGTGCCACTACGACAGGTTGGAACACTGAAGCTTTCTTT,CATTTGWNTEAFF
TRBJ2-3,-,TRBV7-6,14,-,TGTGCCAGCAGCTTAGTGACCTCAGGAGATACGCAGTATTTT,CASSLVTSGDTQYF
TRBJ1-1,TRBD1,TRBV2,12,few,TGTGCCAGCAGTCAGACAGGGATTGGAGCTTTCTTT,CASSQTGIGAFF
TRBJ1-6,-,TRBV4-3,17,once,TGCGCCAGCAGCCAAGGCACAGGGACGATGCCTGGATCACCCCTCCACTTT,CASSQGTGTMPGSPLHF
TRBJ1-2,-,TRBV7-9,14,-,TGTGCCAGCAGCTTAGAGGTCGCAGGGGACGGCTACACCTTC,CASSLEVAGDGYTF
TRBJ2-5,TRBD2,TRBV2,14,-,TGTGCCAGCAGCATAGCGGGGATACAAGAGACCCAGTACTTC,CASSIAGIQETQYF
TRBJ2-1,TRBD1,TRBV27,15,-,TGTGCCAGCAGTTTAAGGGGACAGTCCTCTAATGAGCAGTTCTTC,CASSLRGQSSNEQFF
TRBJ1-3,TRBD1,TRBV19,14,-,TGTGCCAGTAGTCCGACAGGGGCCGGAAACACCATATATTTT,CASSPTGAGNTIYF
TRBJ1-5,-,TRBV12-5,16,-,TGTGCTAGTGCCATGGGGGGAAGGGGATATGATCAGCCCCAGCATTTT,CASAMGGRGYDQPQHF
TRBJ1-2,TRBD1,TRBV28,16,many,TGTGCCAGCAGTCCCCCCGGGGGACAGATAGTCAATGGCTACACCTTC,CASSPPGGQIVNGYTF
TRBJ1-1,-,TRBV20-1,10,few,TGCAGTGCTCCTTATTCGGAAGCTTTCTTT,CSAPYSEAFF
TRBJ2-1,TRBD2,TRBV5-3,15,few,TGTGCCAGAAGCTGGACTAGCGGGCCATCGGGTGAGCAGTTCTTC,CARSWTSGPSGEQFF
TRBJ2-7,-,TRBV23-1,16,-,TGCGCCAGCAGTCAATTGACTAATCTCCGCTCCTACGAGCAGTACTTC,CASSQLTNLRSYEQYF
TRBJ1-2,-,TRBV6-2/TRBV6-3,13,-,TGTGCCAGCAGTTTCATACAGGGTAGCGGCTACACCTTC,CASSFIQGSGYTF
TRBJ2-2,TRBD2,TRBV4-2,18,-,TGTGCCAGCAGCCAAGAATTGCGGACTAGCGAAATTGGCGGGGAGCTGTTTTTT,CASSQELRTSEIGGELFF
TRBJ1-3,-,TRBV30,15,-,TGTGCCTGGGCTTGGGACGGGGGCTCTGGAAACACCATATATTTT,CAWAWDGGSGNTIYF
TRBJ2-1,TRBD2,TRBV18,14,-,TGTGCCAGCTCACCTAGAGCGGGAGGAGGTGAGCAGTTCTTC,CASSPRAGGGEQFF